This T cell receptor beta chain originates from a study of cytomegalovirus exposure and HLA in healthy donors. Study-wide background: About 85 million unique TCR sequences came from HLA-typed donors in an early release. Findings of the study overall: Reports indicate that TCR beta sequences accurately predicted the HLA-A and HLA-B alleles of most subjects.

PCR was performed using 60 Vbeta and 13 Jbeta primers. Some clones are missing from TCRdb's copy, which holds only in-frame ones; the method was immunoSEQ multiplex PCR. Its listing shows around 76,000 clones. Notes on this clone: What it recognizes is unknown.

The sample consisted of PBMCs. The clonotype comes from a man aged 35-49 years in good health and CMV-seronegative.

CDR3 in amino acids: CASSIGRGPYEQYF. The CDR3 DNA sequence: TGTGCCAGTAGTATCGGCAGGGGGCCTTACGAGCAGTACTTC. V gene TRBV19 combines with J gene TRBJ2-7; 8 nucleotides line up with TRBD1. The CDR3 has 14 residues. Germline CDR1 reads LNHDA; CDR2 reads SQIVND (reference sequence). J lost 4 bases, V lost 3 bases, and 5 bases had no gene match.